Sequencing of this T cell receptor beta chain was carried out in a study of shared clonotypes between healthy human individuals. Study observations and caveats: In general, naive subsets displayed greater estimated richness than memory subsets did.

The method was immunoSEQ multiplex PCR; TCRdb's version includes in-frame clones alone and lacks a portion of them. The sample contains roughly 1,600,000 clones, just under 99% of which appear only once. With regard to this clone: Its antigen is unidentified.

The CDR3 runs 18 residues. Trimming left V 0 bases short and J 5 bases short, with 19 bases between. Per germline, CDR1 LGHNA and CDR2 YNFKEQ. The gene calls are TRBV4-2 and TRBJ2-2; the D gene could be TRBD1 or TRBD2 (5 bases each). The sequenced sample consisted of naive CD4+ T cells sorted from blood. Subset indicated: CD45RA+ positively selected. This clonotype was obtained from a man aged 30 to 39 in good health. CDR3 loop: CASSQERGSAQGTGELFF. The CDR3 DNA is TGTGCCAGCAGCCAAGAAAGGGGTAGCGCCCAAGGGACCGGGGAGCTGTTTTTT.